These T cell receptor beta chains were read from a single sample in a study of T cell responses to AZD1222 COVID-19 vaccine. TCRdb's copy holds only in-frame clones and misses some; the assay was immunoSEQ multiplex PCR. The sample comprises more than 95,000 clones, roughly 89% of which are singletons, and roughly 10% rests with the top ten. Material: peripheral blood, obtained on day 0 of MenACWY control vaccination. Source of these receptors: an adult in good health. Both conserved end residues are part of each CDR3. A D gene is named only where the DNA matches it firmly. Clone size, where shown, is once, few, many, or a class for clones that have expanded.

abundance,j_gene,v_gene,d_gene,CDR3nt,CDR3aa
few,TRBJ2-2,TRBV7-3,-,TGTGCCAGCAGTAGGGGTAGCGGTTACACCGGGGAGCTGTTTTTT,CASSRGSGYTGELFF
-,TRBJ1-4,TRBV10-1,-,TGCGCCAGCGGCTCCGGGACCCCGGGAGAAAAACTGTTTTTT,CASGSGTPGEKLFF
-,TRBJ2-3,TRBV6-1,-,TGTGCCAGCAGTGAAACTCTCCCACGCACAGATACGCAGTATTTT,CASSETLPRTDTQYF
many,TRBJ2-3,TRBV6-4,TRBD2,TGTGCCAGCAGTGACGGTGGGGAGGGAGATACGCAGTATTTT,CASSDGGEGDTQYF
few,TRBJ2-6,TRBV6-2/TRBV6-3,-,TGTGCCAGCAGTTTCGCTGGGGCCAACGTCCTGACTTTC,CASSFAGANVLTF
-,TRBJ1-3,TRBV5-5,-,TGTGCCAGCAGCTTAGCACAGGGTATGGACACCATATATTTT,CASSLAQGMDTIYF
-,TRBJ2-1,TRBV6-4,-,TGTGCCAGCAGTGACTCATATGGGGTAGGGTACAATGAGCAGTTCTTC,CASSDSYGVGYNEQFF
-,TRBJ2-7,TRBV27,TRBD1,TGTGCCAGCAGTCCCCCGGCCGGGACAGGGTACGAGCAGTACTTC,CASSPPAGTGYEQYF
-,TRBJ2-1,TRBV9,TRBD1,TGTGCCAGCAGCCGAGTTTACGGGACAGTATACAATGAGCAGTTCTTC,CASSRVYGTVYNEQFF
-,TRBJ2-2,TRBV11-3,-,TGTGCCAGCAGCCCACGGCCGGGCACCGGGGAGCTGTTTTTT,CASSPRPGTGELFF
-,TRBJ1-5,TRBV7-2,-,TGTGCCAGCAGCTTAGTCGGGCGAATGGATCAGCCCCAGCATTTT,CASSLVGRMDQPQHF
-,TRBJ2-2,TRBV19,-,TGTGCCAGTATAAGAGAGAACACCGGGGAGCTGTTTTTT,CASIRENTGELFF